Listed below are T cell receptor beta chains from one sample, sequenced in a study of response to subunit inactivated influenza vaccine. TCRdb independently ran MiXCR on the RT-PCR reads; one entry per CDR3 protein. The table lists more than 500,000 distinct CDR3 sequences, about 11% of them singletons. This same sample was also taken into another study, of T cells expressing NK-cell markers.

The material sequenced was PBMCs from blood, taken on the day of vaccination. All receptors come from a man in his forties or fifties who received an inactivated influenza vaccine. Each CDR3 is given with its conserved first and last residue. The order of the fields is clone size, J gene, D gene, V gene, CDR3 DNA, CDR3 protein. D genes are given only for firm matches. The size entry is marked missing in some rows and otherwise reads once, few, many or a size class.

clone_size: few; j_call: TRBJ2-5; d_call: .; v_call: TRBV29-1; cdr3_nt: TGCAGCGTTGAATTCGGAAAAGAGACCCAGTACTTC; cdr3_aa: CSVEFGKETQYF
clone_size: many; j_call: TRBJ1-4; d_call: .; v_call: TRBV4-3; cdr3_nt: TGCGCCAGCAGCCGTCAACGGCAATGGGAGCAGTTTTTT; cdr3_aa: CASSRQRQWEQFF
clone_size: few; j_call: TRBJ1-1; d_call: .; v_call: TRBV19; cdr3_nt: TGTGCCAGTATGTGGGGCACTATGAACACTGAAGCTTTCTTT; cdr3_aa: CASMWGTMNTEAFF
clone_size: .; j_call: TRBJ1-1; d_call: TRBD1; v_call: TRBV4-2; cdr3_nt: TGTGCCAGCAGCCTCCGGGACAGGGGGCTTTTTGGAACTGAAGCTTTCTTT; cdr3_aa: CASSLRDRGLFGTEAFF
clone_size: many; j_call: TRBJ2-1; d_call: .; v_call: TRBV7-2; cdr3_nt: TGTGCCAGCAGCCGCATCCAATTTACCGATTACAATGAGCAGTTCTTC; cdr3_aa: CASSRIQFTDYNEQFF
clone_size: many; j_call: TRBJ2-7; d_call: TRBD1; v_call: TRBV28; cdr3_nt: TGTGCCAGCAGTTCGGGACAGACCTACGAGCAGTACTTC; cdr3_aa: CASSSGQTYEQYF
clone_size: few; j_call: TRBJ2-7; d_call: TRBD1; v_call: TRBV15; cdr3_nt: TGTGCCACCAGCAGAGCAGGACAGGCAGCCTACGAGCAGTACTTC; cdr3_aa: CATSRAGQAAYEQYF
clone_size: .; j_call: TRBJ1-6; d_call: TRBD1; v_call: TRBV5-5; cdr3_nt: TGTGCCAGCAGCTTAGAGGGGGCGTCACCCCTCCACTTT; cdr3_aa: CASSLEGASPLHF
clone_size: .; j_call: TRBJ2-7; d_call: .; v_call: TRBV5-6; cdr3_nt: TGTGCCAGCAGCTTGGCGACCGGTTGGACGAGGTCCTACGAGCAGTACTTC; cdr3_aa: CASSLATGWTRSYEQYF
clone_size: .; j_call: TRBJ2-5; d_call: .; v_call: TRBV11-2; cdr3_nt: TGTGCCAGCAGCTTAACACCTATGCAGGGACGAGAGACCCAGTACTTC; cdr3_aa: CASSLTPMQGRETQYF
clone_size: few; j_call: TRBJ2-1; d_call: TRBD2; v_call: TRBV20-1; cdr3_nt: TGCAGTGCGTACCAGACTAGCATGGAGCAGTTCTTC; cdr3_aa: CSAYQTSMEQFF
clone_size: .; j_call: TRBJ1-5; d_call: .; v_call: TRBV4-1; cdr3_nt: TGCGCCAGCAGCCAAGATCCGGGCGATCAGCCCCAGCATTTT; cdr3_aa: CASSQDPGDQPQHF
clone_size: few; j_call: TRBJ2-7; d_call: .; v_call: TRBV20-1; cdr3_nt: TGCAGTGCTAGAGATCCAGCGCTTAGCTACGAGCAGTACTTC; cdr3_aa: CSARDPALSYEQYF
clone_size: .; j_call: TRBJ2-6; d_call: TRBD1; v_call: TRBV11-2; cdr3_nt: TGTGCCAGCAGCTTAAGTGGCAGGGGGCTCTCTGGGGCCAACGTCCTGACTTTC; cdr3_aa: CASSLSGRGLSGANVLTF
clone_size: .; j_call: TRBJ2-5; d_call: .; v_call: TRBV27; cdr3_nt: TGTGCCAGCAGTTACAGGGACCAAGAGACCCAGTACTTC; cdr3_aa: CASSYRDQETQYF
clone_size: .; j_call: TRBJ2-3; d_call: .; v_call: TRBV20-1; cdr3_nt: TGCAGTGCTAGGGACAGAGCGGGTTTCACAGATACGCAGTATTTT; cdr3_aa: CSARDRAGFTDTQYF
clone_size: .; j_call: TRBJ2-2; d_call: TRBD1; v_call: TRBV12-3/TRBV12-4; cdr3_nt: TGTGCCAGCAGATACAGGGGCGGGGAGCTGTTTTTT; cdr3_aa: CASRYRGGELFF
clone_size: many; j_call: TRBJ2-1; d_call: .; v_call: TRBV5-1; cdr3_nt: TGCGCCAGCAGCTTGGGGAGTGGCTCCTACAATGAGCAGTTCTTC; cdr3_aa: CASSLGSGSYNEQFF
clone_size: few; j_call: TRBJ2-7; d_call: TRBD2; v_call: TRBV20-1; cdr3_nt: TGCAGTGCTAGAGATCCTCTGGGACTAGCGGGAACCTACGAGCAGTACTTC; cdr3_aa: CSARDPLGLAGTYEQYF
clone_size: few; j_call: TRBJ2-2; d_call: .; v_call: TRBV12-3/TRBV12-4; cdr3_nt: TGTGCCAGCAGTCCTAGGGAGTCCGGGGAGCTGTTTTTT; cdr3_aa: CASSPRESGELFF
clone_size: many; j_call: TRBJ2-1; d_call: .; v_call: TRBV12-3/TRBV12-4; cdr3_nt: TGTGCCAGCAGTTTATACCAAAGAACGTTCACTTTGGCCGAGCAGTTCTTC; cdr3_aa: CASSLYQRTFTLAEQFF
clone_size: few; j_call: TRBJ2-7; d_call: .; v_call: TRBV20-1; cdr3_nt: TGCAGTCCCCCCGGGGATTCCTACGAGCAGTACTTC; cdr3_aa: CSPPGDSYEQYF
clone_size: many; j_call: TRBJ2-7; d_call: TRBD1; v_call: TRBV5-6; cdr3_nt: TGTGCCAGCAGCCGAAATAGACAGGGGTCCTACGAGCAGTACTTC; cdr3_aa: CASSRNRQGSYEQYF
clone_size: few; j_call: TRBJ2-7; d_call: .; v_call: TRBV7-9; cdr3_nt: TGTGCCAGCAGCTTAGGCAGGGACACCGAGCAGTACTTC; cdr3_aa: CASSLGRDTEQYF
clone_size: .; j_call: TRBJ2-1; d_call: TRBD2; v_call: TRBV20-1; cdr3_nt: TGCAGTGCTAGACCAAGACTAGCGGGAGGTTCTGAGCAGTTCTTC; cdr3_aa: CSARPRLAGGSEQFF
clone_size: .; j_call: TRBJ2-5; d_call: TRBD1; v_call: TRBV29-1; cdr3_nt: TGCAGCGTAACAGGGGGAGAAGAGACCCAGTACTTC; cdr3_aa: CSVTGGEETQYF
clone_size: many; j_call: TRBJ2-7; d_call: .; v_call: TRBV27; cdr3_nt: TGTGCCAGCAGTTTCAACACCGCTTACGAGCAGTACTTC; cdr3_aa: CASSFNTAYEQYF
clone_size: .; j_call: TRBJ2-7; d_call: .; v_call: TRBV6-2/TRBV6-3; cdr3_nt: TGTGCCAGCAGCAATTCCCGCAAGCTGATGTCCTACGAGCAGTACTTC; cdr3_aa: CASSNSRKLMSYEQYF
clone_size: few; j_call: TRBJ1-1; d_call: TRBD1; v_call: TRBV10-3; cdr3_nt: TGTGCCATCACCCCGCAGGGACAGGGAGTGGGAACTGAAGCTTTCTTT; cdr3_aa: CAITPQGQGVGTEAFF
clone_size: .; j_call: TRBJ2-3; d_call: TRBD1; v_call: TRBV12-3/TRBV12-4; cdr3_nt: TGTGCCAGCAGTCCGGAAACATTCGGGACAGGGGTCACAGATACGCAGTATTTT; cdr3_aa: CASSPETFGTGVTDTQYF
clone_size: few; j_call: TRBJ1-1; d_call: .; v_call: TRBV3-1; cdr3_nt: TGTGCCAGCAGCCAAGGTCCAGAGAACACTGAAGCTTTCTTT; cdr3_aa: CASSQGPENTEAFF
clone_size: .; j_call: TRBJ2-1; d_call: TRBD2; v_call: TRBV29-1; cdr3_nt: TGCAGCGTTGAGGGACTAGCGGTGGCTGAGCAGTTCTTC; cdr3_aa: CSVEGLAVAEQFF
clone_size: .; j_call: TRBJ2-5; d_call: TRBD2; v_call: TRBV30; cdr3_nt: TGTGCCTGGAGTCCGGGACTAGCGGCGCAAGAGACCCAGTACTTC; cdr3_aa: CAWSPGLAAQETQYF
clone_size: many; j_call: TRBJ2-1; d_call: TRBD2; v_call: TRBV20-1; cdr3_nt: TGCAGTGCTCATGGACTAGCGGGGGGAACTAGCTCCTACAATGAGCAGTTCTTC; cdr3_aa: CSAHGLAGGTSSYNEQFF
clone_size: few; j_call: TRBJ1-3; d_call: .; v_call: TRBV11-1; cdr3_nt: TGTGCCAGCAGCCCGGAGAACCTATACAGGGATTCTGGAAACACCATATATTTT; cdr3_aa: CASSPENLYRDSGNTIYF
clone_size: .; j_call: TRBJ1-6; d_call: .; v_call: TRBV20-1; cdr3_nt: TGCAGTGCCCGAAGTAGAGGGCTTTTCAATTCACCCCTCCACTTT; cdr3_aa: CSARSRGLFNSPLHF
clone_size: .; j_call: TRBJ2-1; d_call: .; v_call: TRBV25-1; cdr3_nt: TGTGCCAGCAGTGCGGTTCAGGAGGGTAATGAGCAGTTCTTC; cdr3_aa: CASSAVQEGNEQFF
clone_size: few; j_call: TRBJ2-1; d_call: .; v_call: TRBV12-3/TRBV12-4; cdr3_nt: TGTGCCAGTCGCACGCAGCCCAATTACAATGAGCAGTTCTTC; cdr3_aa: CASRTQPNYNEQFF
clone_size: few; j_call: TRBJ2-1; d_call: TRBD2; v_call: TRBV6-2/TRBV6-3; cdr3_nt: TGTGCCAGCAGTTACTCGCCGGGGACTAGCGGGAGCGTAACCTACAATGAGCAGTTCTTC; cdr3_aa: CASSYSPGTSGSVTYNEQFF
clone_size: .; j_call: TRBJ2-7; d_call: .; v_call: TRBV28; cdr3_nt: TGTGCCAGCACGGCAAAACCCTCCTACGAGCAGTACTTC; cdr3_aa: CASTAKPSYEQYF
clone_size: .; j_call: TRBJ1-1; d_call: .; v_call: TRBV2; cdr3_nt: TGTGCCAGCTTCTACGACCCTCGAGAGAACACTGAAGCTTTCTTT; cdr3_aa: CASFYDPRENTEAFF
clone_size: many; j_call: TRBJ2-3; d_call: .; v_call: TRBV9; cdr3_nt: TGTGCCAGCAGCGTAGCCCCAGCAGATACGCAGTATTTT; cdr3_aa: CASSVAPADTQYF
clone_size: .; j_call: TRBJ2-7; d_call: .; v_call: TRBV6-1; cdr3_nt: TGTGCCAGCGTACCCTCCCGAGGGGCGTTCTACGAGCAGTACTTC; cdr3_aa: CASVPSRGAFYEQYF
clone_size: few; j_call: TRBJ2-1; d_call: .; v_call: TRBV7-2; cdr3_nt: TGTGCCAGCAGCTTAGACTGGGTTGGAGAGCAGTTCTTC; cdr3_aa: CASSLDWVGEQFF
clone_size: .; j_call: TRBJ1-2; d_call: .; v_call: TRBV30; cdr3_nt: TGTGCCTGGAGTCGCCAGGCGGGTGGCTACACCTTC; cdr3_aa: CAWSRQAGGYTF
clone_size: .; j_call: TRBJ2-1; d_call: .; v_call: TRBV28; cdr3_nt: TGTGCCGGTGGGGACGTTGGAGGTCATGAGCAGTTCTTC; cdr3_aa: CAGGDVGGHEQFF
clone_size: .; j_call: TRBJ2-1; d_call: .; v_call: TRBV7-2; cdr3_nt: TGTGCCAGCAGCCCCCCCAGGGGCCGTTACAATGAGCAGTTCTTC; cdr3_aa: CASSPPRGRYNEQFF
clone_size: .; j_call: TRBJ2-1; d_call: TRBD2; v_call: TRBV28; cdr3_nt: TGTGCCAGCAGGCATGCTAGCGGGAGCTCCTACAATGAGCAGTTCTTC; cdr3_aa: CASRHASGSSYNEQFF
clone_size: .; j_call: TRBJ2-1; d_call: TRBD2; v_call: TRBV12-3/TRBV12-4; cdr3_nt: TGTGCCAGCAGACAAGCGGGAGCCTACAATGAGCAGTTCTTC; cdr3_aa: CASRQAGAYNEQFF
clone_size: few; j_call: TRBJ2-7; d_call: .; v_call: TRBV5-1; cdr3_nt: TGCGCCAGCAGCCCAAGTAGCGGAAATACCTACGAGCAGTACTTC; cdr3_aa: CASSPSSGNTYEQYF
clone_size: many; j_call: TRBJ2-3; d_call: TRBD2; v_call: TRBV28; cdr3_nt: TGTGCCAGCAGCAGATACACTCGCGGGAGGGTTCGGTTTACAGATACGCAGTATTTT; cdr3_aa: CASSRYTRGRVRFTDTQYF
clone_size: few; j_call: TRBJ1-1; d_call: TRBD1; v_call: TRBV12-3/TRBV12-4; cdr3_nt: TGTGCCAGCAGTTTTACCCGGGACAGGGCTGAAGCTTTCTTT; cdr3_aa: CASSFTRDRAEAFF
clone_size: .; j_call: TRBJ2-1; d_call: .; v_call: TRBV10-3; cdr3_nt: TGTGCCATCAGTGAGTTTTCCGGGGGTCATAATTCCTACAATGAGCAGTTCTTC; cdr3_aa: CAISEFSGGHNSYNEQFF
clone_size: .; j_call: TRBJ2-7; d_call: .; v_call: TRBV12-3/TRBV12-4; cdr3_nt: TGTGCCAGCACCCCTAGGCCCTCGCACGAGCAGTACTTC; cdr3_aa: CASTPRPSHEQYF
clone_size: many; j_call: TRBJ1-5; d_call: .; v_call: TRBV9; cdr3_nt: TGTGCCAGCAGCGTAGACTCTTTGGGGACTCAGCCCCAGCATTTT; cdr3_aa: CASSVDSLGTQPQHF
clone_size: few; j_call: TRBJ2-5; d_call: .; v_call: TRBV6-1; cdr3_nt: TGTGCCACATCTCAATTGGGCGGGGCAGAGACCCAGTACTTC; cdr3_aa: CATSQLGGAETQYF
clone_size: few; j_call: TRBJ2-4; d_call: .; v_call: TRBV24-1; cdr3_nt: TGTGCCACCAGTGATTTAGGCATTCAGTACTTC; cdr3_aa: CATSDLGIQYF
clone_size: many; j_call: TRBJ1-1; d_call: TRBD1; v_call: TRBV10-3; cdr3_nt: TGTGCCATCAGGGACAGGGGGGAGACTGAAGCTTTCTTT; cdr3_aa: CAIRDRGETEAFF